One sample yielded the 15 T cell receptor beta chains listed below, sequenced in a study of human T cells and chemical hapten exposure. As for time point: patch test 1, 2 weeks after DPC sensitization. The sample's treatment: therapeutic diphenylcyclopropenone sensitization with weekly scalp DPC. A single record per CDR3 protein comes from TCRdb applying MiXCR to the RACE reads. The sample contains some 340,000 distinct CDR3 sequences, 5.5% to 8% of which appear only once. The sample here was whole blood, taken in connection with sensitization to the hapten diphenylcyclopropenone (DPC). The receptors originated from a woman younger than 30 with alopecia areata. Some clones in this sample may be carry-over from other donors' samples.

The chain couples TRBV20-1 to TRBJ2-7, with D tentatively TRBD1 or TRBD2 (6 bases each). V was cut by 6 bases and J by 2 bases, with 17 bases left in between. The germline V gene has CDR1 DFQATT and CDR2 SNEGSKA (reference sequence). The CDR3 runs 14 residues. CDR3 region: CSAELGGITYEQYF. CDR3 sequence (DNA): TGCAGTGCCGAGTTAGGGGGGATTACCTACGAGCAGTACTTC.

This clonotype was found many times. The chain employs TRBV3-1 and TRBJ2-7; 9 bases match TRBD1. J lost 3 bases, V lost 4 bases, and 7 bases had no gene match. The germline CDR1 and CDR2 sequences are LGHDT and YNNKEL (reference sequence). The CDR3 runs 15 residues. The CDR3 region is CASSRLGTGFYEQYF. The CDR3 nucleotides read TGTGCCAGCAGCCGTCTGGGGACAGGGTTCTACGAGCAGTACTTC.

This clonotype was counted ten times or more. The chain recombines TRBV3-1 with TRBJ1-2; no firm D call. Deletions cut 1 base from V and 7 bases from J, with 16 bases between. Germline values: CDR1 LGHDT, CDR2 YNNKEL (reference sequence). The CDR3 loop spans 15 amino acids. CDR3 nucleotide sequence: TGTGCCAGCAGCCAAGGTGAAAGTGCGACCCGTGGCTACACCTTC. Residues: CASSQGESATRGYTF.

The genes are TRBV9 and TRBJ2-7; a possible D gene is TRBD1 (5 bases). The CDR3 has 13 residues. V dropped 1 base and J dropped 10 bases, with 15 bases sitting between them. Germline values: CDR1 SGDLS, CDR2 YYNGEE. CDR3 DNA sequence: TGTGCCAGCAGCGTAATGGATGGGGCGCATCAGTACTTC. Translated: CASSVMDGAHQYF.

Only a few counts were recorded for this clonotype. The V and J genes are TRBV6-5 and TRBJ1-6, with D hard to call. Trimming stripped 4 bases from V and 10 bases from J, with 17 bases between. CDR1 and CDR2 (germline): MNHEY, SVGAGI. CDR3 size: 15 residues. CDR3 in DNA: TGTGCCAGCAGTTCGAGCTGGACCGAAAGATCACCCCTCCACTTT. Protein sequence: CASSSSWTERSPLHF.

This clonotype came up a few times. This chain uses TRBV19 with TRBJ1-5; D uncertain. CDR3 length: 18 residues. The V gene lost 3 bases and the J gene lost 4 bases, with 22 bases spanning the gap. Germline V gene sequence: CDR1 LNHDA, CDR2 SQIVND (reference sequence). The CDR3 loop is CASSIGWWTRVSNQPQHF. CDR3 coding DNA: TGTGCCAGTAGTATTGGGTGGTGGACCCGGGTCTCAAATCAGCCCCAGCATTTT.

This rearrangement joins TRBV10-3 to TRBJ1-5; D call uncertain. CDR3 size: 13 residues. The V and J ends lost 7 bases and 0 bases respectively, with 7 bases between them. In germline, CDR1 is ENHRY, CDR2 SYGVKD. CDR3 sequence reads: CAITPDSNQPQHF. The CDR3 region has the DNA TGTGCCATCACTCCCGATAGCAATCAGCCCCAGCATTTT.

In this sample, this clonotype turned up many times. This chain links TRBV12-3 or TRBV12-4 with TRBJ1-6; D is perhaps TRBD1 (5 bases). The V gene lost 7 bases and the J gene lost 6 bases, with 10 bases spanning the gap. The CDR3 has 13 amino acids. CDR3 region: CASTRDGNSPLHF. CDR3 bases: TGTGCCAGCACCCGGGACGGTAATTCACCCCTCCACTTT.

This clonotype was recorded a few times. The chain joins TRBV14 to TRBJ2-5, with no clear D. Germline assignment: CDR1 SGHDN and CDR2 FVKESK. Deletions cut 3 bases from V and 1 base from J, with 3 bases between. The CDR3 is 12 residues long. The CDR3 region is CASSQRQETQYF. The CDR3 region has the DNA TGTGCCAGCAGCCAGCGCCAAGAGACCCAGTACTTC.

The sample holds many counts of this clonotype. The gene calls are TRBV27 and TRBJ2-5; a weak D match, TRBD2 (6 bases). The CDR3 length is 14 residues. Germline CDR1 reads MNHEY; CDR2 reads SMNVEV (reference sequence). V was shortened by 2 bases and J by 9 bases, with 16 bases between the two germline ends. This chain's CDR3 is CASSLKGPRRAQYF. The CDR3 DNA follows: TGTGCCAGCAGTTTAAAGGGACCCAGGAGGGCCCAGTACTTC.

This clonotype was detected many times. The V gene is TRBV9, the J gene TRBJ2-1, with a possible D match to TRBD2 (7 bases). CDR3 length equals 14 residues. CDR1 and CDR2 from the germline V gene are SGDLS and YYNGEE. V lost 0 bases and J lost 8, with 12 bases in between. As DNA, the CDR3 is TGTGCCAGCAGCGTAGAGGGGGGGTCTGATGAGCAGTTCTTC. Protein sequence: CASSVEGGSDEQFF. The full variable domain, completed using reference TRBV9 and TRBJ2-1, is DSGVTQTPKHLITATGQRVTLRCSPRSGDLSVYWYQQSLDQGLQFLIQYYNGEERAKGNILERFSAQQFPDLHSELNLSSLELGDSALYFCASSVEGGSDEQFFGPGTRLTVL.

The CDR3 protein is CASSRDRGRFEAFF. CDR3 bases: TGTGCCAGCAGTCGGGACAGGGGGCGATTTGAAGCTTTCTTT. The rearrangement uses TRBV6-5 and TRBJ1-1, with TRBD1 identical over 12 bases. The V and J ends lost 5 bases and 7 bases, in that order; junction bases with no gene match: 5. Germline V gene sequence: CDR1 MNHEY, CDR2 SVGAGI. This CDR3 comprises 14 residues.

The chain couples TRBV19 to TRBJ1-4; perhaps TRBD1 as D (6 bases). Trimming removed 4 bases from V and 4 bases from J, with 19 bases in between. Germline V gives CDR1 LNHDA, CDR2 SQIVND (reference sequence). This CDR3 is 17 amino acids long. The CDR3 DNA follows: TGTGCCAGTAGTACCCCCCGGGGGGGGCTAGGTAATGAAAAACTGTTTTTT. Amino acid sequence: CASSTPRGGLGNEKLFF.

This clonotype was counted ten times or more. The V call is TRBV24-1, the J call TRBJ2-2; 7 nucleotides match TRBD1. Germline trimming cut 6 bases from V and 5 bases from J; bases unmatched to any gene: 5. Germline-derived CDR1 and CDR2 are KGHDR and SFDVKD. CDR3 length: 14 amino acids. The CDR3 DNA is TGTGCCACCAGTAACCCCAGGGGGACCGGGGAGCTGTTTTTT. This gives the protein CATSNPRGTGELFF.

The chain links TRBV6-1 to TRBJ1-1; TRBD1 might be the D (6 bases). Trimming took 4 bases from V and 3 from J, leaving 9 bases between them. The CDR3 runs 13 residues. Germline CDR1 is MNHNS and CDR2 is SASEGT. CDR3 bases: TGTGCCAGCAGTGCACAGGGTGACACTGAAGCTTTCTTT. Amino acids: CASSAQGDTEAFF.